Given below is one T cell receptor beta chain in context. In this sample, this clonotype turned up a few times. Its cognate antigen has yet to be identified. Within one base of it there is no much larger clone, and no base qualities were kept. V is clipped by 5 bases and J by 2 bases, and the sequence between their germline boundaries is 16 bases long. The germline V gene yields MNHNS for CDR1 and SASEGT for CDR2. The CDR3 spans 16 residues, from the cysteine through the phenylalanine. The only DNA kept is the CDR3, 48 bases in frame from the first base. This sample is drawn from a study of regulatory T cells in long-lasting Graves disease (dated by TCRdb to the early 2020s). Regarding the study in general: Persistent Graves' disease was defined as persistently positive TSH receptor autoantibodies together with antithyroid drug treatment for over 5 years. The study was conducted in China and was registered as a clinical trial. On average, persistent Graves' disease patients in the clinical cohort had been on antithyroid drugs for about 10.3 years. This study used TCR sequencing and RNA sequencing of peripheral blood to compare persistent Graves' disease patients against newly diagnosed Graves' disease patients. TCR sequencing covered 13 persistent and approximately 20 newly diagnosed Graves' disease patients, approximately 33 samples in total. Study-level results and caveats: A larger number of public clonotypes was shared among persistent patients (fewer than 3,000) than among newly diagnosed patients (roughly 1,000). The study examined only peripheral blood because the primary lesion, thyroid tissue, could not be accessed. Persistent disease showed preferential use of TRBV28, TRBJ1-2 and TRBJ2-5, whereas newly diagnosed disease favored TRBV20-1 and TRBJ2-1. Compared with newly diagnosed patients, patients with persistent Graves' disease had lower TCR Shannon entropy and fewer highly expanded clones, which suggests clonal expansion. As a limitation, the authors acknowledged that the small sample size may reduce accuracy. Sequencing and analysis were restricted to the TCR beta chain.

Sample time point, as interpreted from the label and publication: persistent/refractory GD, antithyroid drugs over 5 years with positive TRAb. RNA was extracted from PBMCs in TRIzol for both TCR sequencing and RNA sequencing. The diagnosis of Graves' disease was made according to American Thyroid Association guidelines. The patients came from an endocrinology department in Xi'an, China. Each patient gave approximately 8.8 milliliters of peripheral blood, collected in an EDTA anticoagulant tube. Ficoll Paque Plus density gradient separation was used to isolate PBMCs, and no additional T cell sorting was done. An Agilent 2100 Bioanalyzer and agarose gel were used to check RNA quality, while a NanoDrop 2000 measured RNA concentration. The library was made by multiplex PCR. Sequencer: Illumina HiSeq 4000. CDR3 regions were amplified by Arm-PCR with iRepertoire HTBI primers to construct TCR beta libraries. Before sequencing, the PCR products underwent gel purification. The published analysis was carried out like this. Across samples, some 62 TRBV and 14 TRBJ segments were identified and used for gene usage analysis of CDR3 amino acid clonotypes. Filtered high-quality paired reads were merged into contigs using COPE and FqMerger. BLAST was used to align contigs to IMGT TRBV, TRBD and TRBJ reference genes, with CDR3 defined following IMGT. Any clonotype with a frequency above 0.1% was counted as a highly expanded clone. Shannon entropy was used to measure repertoire diversity, and the Gini coefficient was used to measure V-J evenness. Clonotypes shared by more than one individual were considered public. TCRdb reanalyzed the raw reads on its own, using fastp at Q25 for trimming and MiXCR for clone calling, and kept in-frame beta chains. Every entry covers one CDR3 protein and lists the most common genes and DNA from its rows. TCRdb, not the original authors, processed these V and J calls. Counted in this sample were approximately 690,000 distinct CDR3 sequences; around 30% of them appeared once. The ten largest clones add up to 35% to 55% of the sample.

The origin of this receptor is a female donor with Graves disease. This sequence uses TRBV6-1 and TRBJ1-5; perhaps TRBD1 is the D gene, with 6 bases matching. The sample here was peripheral blood mononuclear cells (PBMCs), taken when the disease was refractory, from a patient treated with antithyroid drugs. This receptor has the CDR3 CASSSWGASGNQPQHF. The DNA is as follows: TGTGCCAGCAGTAGCTGGGGGGCGTCTGGCAATCAGCCCCAGCATTTT.